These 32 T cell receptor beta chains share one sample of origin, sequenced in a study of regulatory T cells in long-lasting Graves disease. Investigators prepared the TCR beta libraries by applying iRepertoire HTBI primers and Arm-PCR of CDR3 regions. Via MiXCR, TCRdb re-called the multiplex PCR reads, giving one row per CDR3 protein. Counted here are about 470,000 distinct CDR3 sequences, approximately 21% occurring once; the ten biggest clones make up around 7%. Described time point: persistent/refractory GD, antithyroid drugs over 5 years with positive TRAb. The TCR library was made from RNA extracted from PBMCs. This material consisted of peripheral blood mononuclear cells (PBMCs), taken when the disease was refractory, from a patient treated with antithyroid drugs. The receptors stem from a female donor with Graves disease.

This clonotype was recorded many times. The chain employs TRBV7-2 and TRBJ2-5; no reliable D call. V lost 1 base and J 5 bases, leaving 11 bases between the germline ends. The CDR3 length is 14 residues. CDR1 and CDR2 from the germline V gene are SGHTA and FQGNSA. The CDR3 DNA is TGTGCCAGCAGCTTAGTAAGGGCCGCGGAGACCCAGTACTTC. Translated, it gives CASSLVRAAETQYF.

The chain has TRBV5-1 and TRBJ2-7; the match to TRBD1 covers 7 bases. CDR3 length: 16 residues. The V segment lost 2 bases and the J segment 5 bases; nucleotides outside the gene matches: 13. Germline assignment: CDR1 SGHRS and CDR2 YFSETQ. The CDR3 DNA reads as TGCGCCAGCAGCTTTATTTCCGGGACAGTTAGCGACGAGCAGTACTTC. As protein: CASSFISGTVSDEQYF.

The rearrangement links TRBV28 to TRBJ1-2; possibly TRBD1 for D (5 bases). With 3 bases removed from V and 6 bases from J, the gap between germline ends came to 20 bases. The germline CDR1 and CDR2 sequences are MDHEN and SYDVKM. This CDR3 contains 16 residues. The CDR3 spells CASSFSPPSREDGYTF. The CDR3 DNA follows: TGTGCCAGCAGTTTTTCCCCTCCCTCCAGGGAGGATGGCTACACCTTC.

CDR3 in DNA: TGTGCCAGCAACCTGACCCCGGCCCAGGCCCAGCATTTT. This translates into CASNLTPAQAQHF. This chain connects TRBV6-1 to TRBJ1-5; D is ambiguous. The germline V gene encodes CDR1 MNHNS and CDR2 SASEGT. Trimming shortened V by 7 bases and J by 11 bases, and 18 bases separated the two germline ends. This CDR3 has 13 residues.

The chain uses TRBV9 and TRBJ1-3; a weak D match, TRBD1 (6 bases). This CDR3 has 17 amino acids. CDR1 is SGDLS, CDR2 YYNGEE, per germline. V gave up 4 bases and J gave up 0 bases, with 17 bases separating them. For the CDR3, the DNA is TGTGCCAGCAGCCAAAACCTACAGGGCCTCTCTGGAAACACCATATATTTT. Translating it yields CASSQNLQGLSGNTIYF.

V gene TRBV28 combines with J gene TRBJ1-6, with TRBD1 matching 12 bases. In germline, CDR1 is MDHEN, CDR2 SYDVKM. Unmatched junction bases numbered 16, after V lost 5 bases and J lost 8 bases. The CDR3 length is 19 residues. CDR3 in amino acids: CASSPPGQGAGGYYSPLHF. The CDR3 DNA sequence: TGTGCCAGCAGTCCCCCGGGACAGGGGGCAGGAGGCTACTATTCACCCCTCCACTTT.

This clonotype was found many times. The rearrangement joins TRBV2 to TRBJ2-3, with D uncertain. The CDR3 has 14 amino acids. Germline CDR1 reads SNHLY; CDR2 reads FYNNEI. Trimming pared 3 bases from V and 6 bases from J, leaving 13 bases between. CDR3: CASSEGQVLDTQYF. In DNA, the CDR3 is TGTGCCAGCAGTGAGGGTCAGGTATTGGATACGCAGTATTTT.

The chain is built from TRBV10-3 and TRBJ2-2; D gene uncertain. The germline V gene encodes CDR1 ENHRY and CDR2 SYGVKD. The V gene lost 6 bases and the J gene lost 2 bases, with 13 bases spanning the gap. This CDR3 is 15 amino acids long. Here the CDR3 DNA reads TGTGCCATCAGCTCGACGGGTTTCAACACCGGGGAGCTGTTTTTT. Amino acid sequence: CAISSTGFNTGELFF.

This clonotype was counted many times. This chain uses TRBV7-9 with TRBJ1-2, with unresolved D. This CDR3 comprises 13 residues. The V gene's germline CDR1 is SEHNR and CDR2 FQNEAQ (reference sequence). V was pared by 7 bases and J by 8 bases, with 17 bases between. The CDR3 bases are TGTGCCAGCACTTTACTCCCTACTGGGGGCTACACCTTC. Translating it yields CASTLLPTGGYTF.

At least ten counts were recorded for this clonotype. The CDR3 DNA reads as TGTGCCAGCAGTTTAAGCGAGGGTTACGGCTACACCTTC. Translated, it gives CASSLSEGYGYTF. The chain has TRBV28 and TRBJ1-2; D unresolved. With 2 bases removed from V and 8 bases from J, the gap between germline ends came to 12 bases. The CDR3 runs 13 residues. Per germline, CDR1 MDHEN and CDR2 SYDVKM.

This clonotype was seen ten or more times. CDR3 sequence: CASSYSRGNNEKLFF. The CDR3 nucleotides read TGTGCCAGCAGTTACTCCAGGGGCAATAATGAAAAACTGTTTTTT. The rearrangement uses TRBV6-5 and TRBJ1-4; tentative D call: TRBD1 (6 bases). Germline loops: CDR1 MNHEY, CDR2 SVGAGI. V gave up 0 bases and J gave up 4 bases, with 9 bases separating them. This CDR3 contains 15 residues.

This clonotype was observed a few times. The CDR3 sequence: CSARDKSGGENSPLHF. CDR3 DNA: TGCAGTGCTAGAGATAAGAGTGGAGGGGAAAATTCACCCCTCCACTTT. V is TRBV20-1 and J is TRBJ1-6; D is perhaps TRBD1 (5 bases). The CDR3 consists of 16 residues. Germline values: CDR1 DFQATT, CDR2 SNEGSKA (reference sequence). V was shortened by 0 bases and J by 7 bases, with 16 bases between the two germline ends.

The CDR3, as DNA: TGTGCCAGCAGTGGGCAGGTATACTCCTACGAGCAGTACTTC. It is translated as CASSGQVYSYEQYF. The chain recombines TRBV2 with TRBJ2-7; no clear D gene. The CDR3 consists of 14 residues. Trimming took off 4 bases at V and 0 bases at J, with 10 bases between the two ends. Germline V gene sequence: CDR1 SNHLY, CDR2 FYNNEI.

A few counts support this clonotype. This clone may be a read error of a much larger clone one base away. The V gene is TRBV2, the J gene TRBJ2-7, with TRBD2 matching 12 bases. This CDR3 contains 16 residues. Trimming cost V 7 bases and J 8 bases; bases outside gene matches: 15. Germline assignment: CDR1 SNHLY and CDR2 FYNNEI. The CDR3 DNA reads TGTGCCAGCAACCCTTCCGTGGCTAGCGGGGGGGGCAAGCAGTACTTC. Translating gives CASNPSVASGGGKQYF.

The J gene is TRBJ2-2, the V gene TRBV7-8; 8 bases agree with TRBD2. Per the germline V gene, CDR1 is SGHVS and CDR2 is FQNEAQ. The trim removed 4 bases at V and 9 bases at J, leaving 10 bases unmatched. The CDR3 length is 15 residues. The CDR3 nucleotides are TGTGCCAGCAGCTCGGGGGGGGCCTCCGTTCGGGAGCTGTTTTTT. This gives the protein CASSSGGASVRELFF.

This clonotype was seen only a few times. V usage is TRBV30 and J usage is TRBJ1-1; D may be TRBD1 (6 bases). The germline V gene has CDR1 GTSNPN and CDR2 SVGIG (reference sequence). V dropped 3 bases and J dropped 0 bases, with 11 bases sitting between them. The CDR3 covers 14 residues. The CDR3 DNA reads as TGTGCCTGGAGCGCAGGGGACATGAACACTGAAGCTTTCTTT. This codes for CAWSAGDMNTEAFF.

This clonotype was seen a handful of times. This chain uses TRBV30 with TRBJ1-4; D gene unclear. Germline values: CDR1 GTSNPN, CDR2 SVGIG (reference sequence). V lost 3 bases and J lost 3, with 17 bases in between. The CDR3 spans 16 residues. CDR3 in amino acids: CAWSAQWGGSNEKLFF. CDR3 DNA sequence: TGTGCCTGGAGCGCCCAGTGGGGAGGGTCTAATGAAAAACTGTTTTTT.

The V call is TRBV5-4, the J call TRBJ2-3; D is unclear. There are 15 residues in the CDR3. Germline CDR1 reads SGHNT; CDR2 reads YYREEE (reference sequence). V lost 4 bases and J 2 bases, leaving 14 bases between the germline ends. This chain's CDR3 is CASSPGLQLTDTQYF. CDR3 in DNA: TGTGCCAGCAGCCCCGGGCTTCAACTCACAGATACGCAGTATTTT. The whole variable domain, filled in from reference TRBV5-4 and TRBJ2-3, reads ETGVTQSPTHLIKTRGQQVTLRCSSQSGHNTVSWYQQALGQGPQFIFQYYREEENGRGNFPPRFSGLQFPNYSSELNVNALELDDSALYLCASSPGLQLTDTQYFGPGTRLTVL.

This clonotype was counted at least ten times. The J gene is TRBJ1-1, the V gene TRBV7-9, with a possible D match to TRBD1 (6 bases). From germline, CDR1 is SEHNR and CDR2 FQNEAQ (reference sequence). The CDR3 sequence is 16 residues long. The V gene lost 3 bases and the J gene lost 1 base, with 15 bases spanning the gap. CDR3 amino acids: CASSLVQGRGNTEAFF. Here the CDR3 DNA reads TGTGCCAGCAGCTTGGTTCAGGGGAGGGGGAACACTGAAGCTTTCTTT.

This chain's CDR3 is CASSSDRGPAGELFF. Written as DNA, the CDR3 is TGTGCCAGCAGCTCGGACAGGGGGCCGGCCGGGGAGCTGTTTTTT. The V gene is TRBV11-3, the J gene TRBJ2-2, with 11 bases identical to TRBD1. V lost 4 bases to trimming and J lost 6 bases; unmatched junction nucleotides: 4. From germline, CDR1 is SGHNT and CDR2 YENEEA. This CDR3 has 15 residues.

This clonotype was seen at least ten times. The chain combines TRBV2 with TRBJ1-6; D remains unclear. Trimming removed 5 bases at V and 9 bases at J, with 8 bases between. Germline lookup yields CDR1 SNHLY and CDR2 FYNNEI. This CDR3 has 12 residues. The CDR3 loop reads CASSQQISPLHF. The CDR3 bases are TGTGCCAGCAGTCAACAGATTTCACCCCTCCACTTT.

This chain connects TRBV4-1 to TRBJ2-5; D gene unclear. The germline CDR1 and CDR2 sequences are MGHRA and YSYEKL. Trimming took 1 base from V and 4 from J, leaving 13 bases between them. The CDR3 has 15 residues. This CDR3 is CASSQVISVRETQYF. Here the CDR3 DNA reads TGCGCCAGCAGCCAAGTCATATCGGTTAGAGAGACCCAGTACTTC.

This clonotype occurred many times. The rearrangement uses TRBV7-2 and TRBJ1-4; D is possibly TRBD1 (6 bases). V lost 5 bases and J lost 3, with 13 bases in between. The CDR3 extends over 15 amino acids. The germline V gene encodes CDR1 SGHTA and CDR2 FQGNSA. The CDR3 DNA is TGTGCCAGCAGCGCACAGGGCGCAGCTAATGAAAAACTGTTTTTT. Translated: CASSAQGAANEKLFF.

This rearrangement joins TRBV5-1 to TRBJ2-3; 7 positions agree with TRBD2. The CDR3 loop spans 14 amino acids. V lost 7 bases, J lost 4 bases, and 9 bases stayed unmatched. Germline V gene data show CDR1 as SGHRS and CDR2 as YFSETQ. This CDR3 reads CASLLAVPSDTQYF. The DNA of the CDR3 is TGCGCCAGCTTGCTAGCGGTACCCTCAGATACGCAGTATTTT.

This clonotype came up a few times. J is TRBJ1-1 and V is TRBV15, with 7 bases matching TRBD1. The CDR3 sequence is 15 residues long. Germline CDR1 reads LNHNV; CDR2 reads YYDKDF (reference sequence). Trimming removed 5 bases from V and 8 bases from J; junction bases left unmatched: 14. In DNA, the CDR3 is TGTGCCACCAGCGGCTTCGGGGACAGAAGTGCCGAAGCTTTCTTT. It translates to CATSGFGDRSAEAFF.

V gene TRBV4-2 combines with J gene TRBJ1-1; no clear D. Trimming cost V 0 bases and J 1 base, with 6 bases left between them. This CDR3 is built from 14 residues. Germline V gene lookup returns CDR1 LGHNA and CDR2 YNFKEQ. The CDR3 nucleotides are TGTGCCAGCAGCCAAGATCAAGAGAACACTGAAGCTTTCTTT. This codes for CASSQDQENTEAFF.

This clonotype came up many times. The CDR3 DNA reads TGTGCCAGCAGTCGGACATTGTCCTACGAGCAGTACTTC. Translation: CASSRTLSYEQYF. The gene calls are TRBV6-1 and TRBJ2-7, with D perhaps matching TRBD1 (5 bases). Trimming stripped 5 bases from V and 1 base from J, with 9 bases between. From germline, CDR1 is MNHNS and CDR2 SASEGT. This CDR3 is built from 13 residues.

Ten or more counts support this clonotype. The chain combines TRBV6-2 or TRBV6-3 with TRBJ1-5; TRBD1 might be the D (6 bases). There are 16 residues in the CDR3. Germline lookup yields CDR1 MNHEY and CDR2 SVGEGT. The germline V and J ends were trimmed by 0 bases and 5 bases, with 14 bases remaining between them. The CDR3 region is CASSYSGGARDQPQHF. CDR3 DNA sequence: TGTGCCAGCAGTTACTCAGGGGGGGCGCGGGATCAGCCCCAGCATTTT.

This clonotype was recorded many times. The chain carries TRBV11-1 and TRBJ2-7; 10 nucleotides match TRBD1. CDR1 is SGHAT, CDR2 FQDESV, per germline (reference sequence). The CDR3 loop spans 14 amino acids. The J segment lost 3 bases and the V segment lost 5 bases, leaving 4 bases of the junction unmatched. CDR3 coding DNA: TGTGCCAGCAGCCACCGGGACAGGGGCTACGAGCAGTACTTC. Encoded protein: CASSHRDRGYEQYF. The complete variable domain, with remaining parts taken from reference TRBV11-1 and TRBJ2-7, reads EAEVAQSPRYKITEKSQAVAFWCDPISGHATLYWYRQILGQGPELLVQFQDESVVDDSQLPKDRFSAERLKGVDSTLKIQPAELGDSAMYLCASSHRDRGYEQYFGPGTRLTVT.

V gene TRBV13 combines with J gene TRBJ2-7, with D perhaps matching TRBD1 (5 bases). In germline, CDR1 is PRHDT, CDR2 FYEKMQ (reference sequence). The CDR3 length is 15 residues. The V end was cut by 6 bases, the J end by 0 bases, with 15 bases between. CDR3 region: CASSYTAGNSYEQYF. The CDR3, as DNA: TGTGCCAGCAGTTATACGGCAGGGAACTCCTACGAGCAGTACTTC.

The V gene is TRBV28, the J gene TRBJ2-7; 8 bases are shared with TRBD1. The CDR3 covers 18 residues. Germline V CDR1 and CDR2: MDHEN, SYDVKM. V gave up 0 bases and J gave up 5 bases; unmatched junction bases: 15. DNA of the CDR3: TGTGCCAGCAGTTTATGGCTTAACCGGGACAGGAGGGGCCACGAGCAGTACTTC. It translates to CASSLWLNRDRRGHEQYF. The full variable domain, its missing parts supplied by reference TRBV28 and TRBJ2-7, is DVKVTQSSRYLVKRTGEKVFLECVQDMDHENMFWYRQDPGLGLRLIYFSYDVKMKEKGDIPEGYSVSREKKERFSLILESASTNQTSMYLCASSLWLNRDRRGHEQYFGPGTRLTVT.

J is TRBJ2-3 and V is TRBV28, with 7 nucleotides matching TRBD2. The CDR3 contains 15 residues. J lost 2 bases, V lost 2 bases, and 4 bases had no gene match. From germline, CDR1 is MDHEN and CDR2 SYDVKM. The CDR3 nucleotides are TGTGCCAGCAGTTTAGCGGGAGTGCACACAGATACGCAGTATTTT. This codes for CASSLAGVHTDTQYF.